Presented here are 27 T cell receptor beta chains from one specimen sequenced in a study of blood T cell repertoires in COVID-19. The table came from immunoSEQ multiplex PCR; TCRdb's copy has only in-frame clones and leaves some out. This table has fewer than 200,000 clones, around 85% appearing once. The specimen was peripheral blood. These receptors originate from a man aged 55 to 70 who had recovered from COVID-19.

The gene calls are TRBV2 and TRBJ1-2; perhaps TRBD1 as D (6 bases). Deletions cut 1 base from V and 14 bases from J, with 20 bases between. This CDR3 is built from 14 residues. CDR1 is SNHLY, CDR2 FYNNEI, per germline. CDR3 nucleotides: TGTGCCAGCAGTGAAGACGGGGGGGCAGCGGTCTATACCTTC. It yields the protein CASSEDGGAAVYTF.

The chain has TRBV2 and TRBJ2-7; 11 bases match TRBD1. CDR3 size: 15 residues. Germline V gene sequence: CDR1 SNHLY, CDR2 FYNNEI. V lost 1 base to trimming and J lost 5 bases; unmatched junction nucleotides: 4. CDR3 loop: CASSEEPGQGDEQYF. The DNA of the CDR3 is TGTGCCAGCAGTGAAGAGCCGGGACAGGGGGACGAGCAGTACTTC.

This clone was seen once. CDR3 sequence reads: CASSSRTGGNNEQFF. The CDR3 DNA sequence: TGTGCCAGCAGCTCCCGGACAGGCGGAAACAATGAGCAGTTCTTC. The J gene is TRBJ2-1, the V gene TRBV11-2; TRBD1 aligns across 7 bases. The germline gives CDR1 SGHAT, CDR2 FQNNGV. The CDR3 runs 15 residues. With 4 bases clipped from V and 5 bases from J, the junction kept 8 bases outside the gene matches.

This chain's CDR3 is CASSSGNYGYTF. For the CDR3, the DNA is TGTGCCAGCAGCTCCGGGAACTATGGCTACACCTTC. The chain combines TRBV7-9 with TRBJ1-2; D is uncertain. The CDR3 consists of 12 residues. V was cut by 4 bases and J by 2 bases, with 5 bases left in between. Germline loops: CDR1 SEHNR, CDR2 FQNEAQ (reference sequence).

The chain combines TRBV10-3 with TRBJ2-7, with 12 positions matching TRBD1. The CDR3 contains 15 residues. V lost 2 bases, J lost 7 bases, and 6 bases stayed unmatched. Germline V lookup: CDR1 ENHRY, CDR2 SYGVKD. CDR3: CAISEPGQGAKEQYF. CDR3 nucleotide sequence: TGTGCCATCAGTGAGCCGGGACAGGGGGCCAAAGAGCAGTACTTC.

The V gene is TRBV29-1, the J gene TRBJ2-1; TRBD2 aligns across 12 bases. This CDR3 spans 14 amino acids. The V gene end was trimmed by 7 bases and the J gene end by 9 bases; junction bases not matched to a gene: 10. Germline V gene data show CDR1 as SQVTM and CDR2 as ANQGSEA. This CDR3 is CSALPSGGAGEQFF. In DNA form, the CDR3 reads TGCAGCGCCCTTCCTAGCGGGGGGGCGGGTGAGCAGTTCTTC.

V usage is TRBV19 and J usage is TRBJ2-1; 10 bases fit TRBD2. With 5 bases clipped from V and 9 bases from J, the junction kept 7 bases outside the gene matches. This CDR3 contains 14 residues. Germline CDR1 and CDR2: LNHDA and SQIVND (reference sequence). CDR3: CASSVAGGSAEQFF. The CDR3, as DNA: TGTGCCAGTAGTGTAGCGGGGGGTAGTGCTGAGCAGTTCTTC.

The gene calls are TRBV28 and TRBJ1-3; 10 bases agree with TRBD1. The CDR3 covers 14 residues. The ends lost 6 bases at V and 1 base at J; junction bases unmatched: 0. CDR1 and CDR2 from the germline V gene are MDHEN and SYDVKM. The CDR3 region has the DNA TGTGCCAGCAGGGGACAGGGGTCTGGAAACACCATATATTTT. Amino acids: CASRGQGSGNTIYF.

The genes are TRBV9 and TRBJ2-2, with 9 bases identical to TRBD2. CDR3 length: 16 residues. Germline assignment: CDR1 SGDLS and CDR2 YYNGEE. V lost 4 bases to trimming and J lost 2 bases; unmatched junction nucleotides: 6. The CDR3 DNA sequence: TGTGCCAGCAGCCCAAGACTAGCGGTTAACACCGGGGAGCTGTTTTTT. It translates to CASSPRLAVNTGELFF.

The chain joins TRBV28 to TRBJ2-1, with 7 bases lining up with TRBD1. The V segment lost 6 bases and the J segment 1 base; nucleotides outside the gene matches: 6. CDR1 MDHEN and CDR2 SYDVKM come from the germline V gene. The CDR3 is 15 amino acids. The CDR3 region is CASRRPGQSYNEQFF. The CDR3 DNA reads TGTGCCAGCAGGCGACCGGGACAGTCCTACAATGAGCAGTTCTTC. Based on the CDR3 plus reference TRBV28 and TRBJ2-1, the full variable domain is DVKVTQSSRYLVKRTGEKVFLECVQDMDHENMFWYRQDPGLGLRLIYFSYDVKMKEKGDIPEGYSVSREKKERFSLILESASTNQTSMYLCASRRPGQSYNEQFFGPGTRLTVL.

This chain joins TRBV7-2 and TRBJ2-5; TRBD2 matches 9 bases. CDR3 length equals 16 residues. The V and J ends lost 2 bases and 4 bases, in that order; junction bases with no gene match: 8. Germline CDR1 SGHTA, CDR2 FQGNSA. In DNA form, the CDR3 reads TGTGCCAGCAGCTTAAGCGGGGGGCCTAGGGGAGAGACCCAGTACTTC. It translates to CASSLSGGPRGETQYF.

The chain carries TRBV5-4 and TRBJ2-2, with 13 positions matching TRBD2. J was trimmed by 4 bases and V by 0 bases; bases with no gene match: 3. The CDR3 length is 17 residues. In germline, CDR1 is SGHNT, CDR2 YYREEE (reference sequence). CDR3 coding DNA: TGTGCCAGCAGCTTGGGGACTAGCGGGGGTACCACCGGGGAGCTGTTTTTT. Its translation is CASSLGTSGGTTGELFF.

The chain is built from TRBV5-1 and TRBJ1-2; TRBD1 matches 8 bases. The CDR3 spans 15 residues. The trim removed 3 bases at V and 8 bases at J, leaving 12 bases unmatched. Germline CDR1 SGHRS, CDR2 YFSETQ. CDR3 DNA: TGCGCCAGCAGCTCCGGACAGGGCGACATAGAGGGCTACACCTTC. It encodes CASSSGQGDIEGYTF.

V is TRBV9 and J is TRBJ1-1; 7 bases agree with TRBD1. The CDR3 totals 15 residues. The ends lost 5 bases at V and 3 bases at J; junction bases unmatched: 10. Germline V gene data show CDR1 as SGDLS and CDR2 as YYNGEE. The CDR3 loop is CASRPQGSRDTEAFF. Written as DNA, the CDR3 is TGTGCCAGCAGACCACAGGGGAGTAGGGACACTGAAGCTTTCTTT. Complete variable domain (other parts from reference TRBV9 and TRBJ1-1): DSGVTQTPKHLITATGQRVTLRCSPRSGDLSVYWYQQSLDQGLQFLIQYYNGEERAKGNILERFSAQQFPDLHSELNLSSLELGDSALYFCASRPQGSRDTEAFFGQGTRLTVV.

This sequence joins TRBV7-2 and TRBJ1-4; 8 nucleotides align to TRBD1. Germline CDR1 SGHTA, CDR2 FQGNSA. This CDR3 has 14 residues. Losses at the gene ends were 5 bases for V and 7 bases for J; bases not matched to a gene: 6. The CDR3 coding sequence is TGTGCCAGCAGCCCGACAGGGGTGGTTGAAAAACTGTTTTTT. Translated, it gives CASSPTGVVEKLFF.

The gene calls are TRBV11-2 and TRBJ2-7; tentative D call: TRBD1 (5 bases). The V gene lost 0 bases and the J gene lost 4 bases, with 13 bases spanning the gap. This CDR3 region has 15 residues. The germline gives CDR1 SGHAT, CDR2 FQNNGV. The CDR3 DNA sequence: TGTGCCAGCAGCTTAGATGTAGGGGTTTGGTACGAGCAGTACTTC. Its translation is CASSLDVGVWYEQYF.

The chain links TRBV9 to TRBJ2-1; D is possibly TRBD1 (6 bases). This CDR3 is 15 amino acids long. Per the germline V gene, CDR1 is SGDLS and CDR2 is YYNGEE. Trimming stripped 5 bases from V and 2 bases from J, with 14 bases between. The chain's CDR3 is CASSVRTATYNEQFF. CDR3 in DNA: TGTGCCAGCAGTGTCCGGACAGCTACCTACAATGAGCAGTTCTTC. The whole variable domain, remainder taken from reference TRBV9 and TRBJ2-1, is DSGVTQTPKHLITATGQRVTLRCSPRSGDLSVYWYQQSLDQGLQFLIQYYNGEERAKGNILERFSAQQFPDLHSELNLSSLELGDSALYFCASSVRTATYNEQFFGPGTRLTVL.

The chain joins TRBV11-2 to TRBJ2-5; a possible D gene is TRBD2 (5 bases). V shed 6 bases and J shed 3 bases, with 14 bases lying between them. CDR1 and CDR2 from the germline V gene are SGHAT and FQNNGV. This CDR3 comprises 14 residues. CDR3 in amino acids: CASSSPSGKETQYF. As DNA, the CDR3 is TGTGCCAGCAGTTCTCCCAGCGGCAAAGAGACCCAGTACTTC.

This clone came up a few times. The chain has TRBV29-1 and TRBJ1-2; 9 bases map to TRBD1. CDR3 length: 16 residues. Trimming took 7 bases from V and 2 from J; bases not matched to a gene: 14. The germline CDR1 and CDR2 sequences are SQVTM and ANQGSEA. In DNA, the CDR3 is TGCAGCGCCGAAGGCGGGACAGGGTACCAAAACTATGGCTACACCTTC. Its protein is CSAEGGTGYQNYGYTF. The variable domain in full, completed from reference TRBV29-1 and TRBJ1-2, reads SAVISQKPSRDICQRGTSLTIQCQVDSQVTMMFWYRQQPGQSLTLIATANQGSEATYESGFVIDKFPISRPNLTFSTLTVSNMSPEDSSIYLCSAEGGTGYQNYGYTFGSGTRLTVV.

The V and J genes are TRBV9 and TRBJ1-2; possible D gene TRBD1, 5 bases. The CDR3 sequence is 12 residues long. Germline V lookup: CDR1 SGDLS, CDR2 YYNGEE. Trimming took off 2 bases at V and 8 bases at J, with 10 bases between the two ends. In nucleotides, the CDR3 is TGTGCCAGCAGCGTGACAGAGGAGGGCTACACCTTC. Its translation is CASSVTEEGYTF.

The chain uses TRBV5-4 and TRBJ1-2, with 8 bases that match TRBD1. V shed 4 bases, J shed 5 bases, and the junction held 7 bases outside the gene matches. Germline CDR1 and CDR2: SGHNT and YYREEE (reference sequence). The CDR3 sequence is 14 residues long. The CDR3, as DNA: TGTGCCAGCAGCCGCTGGGACAGGTCGTATGGCTACACCTTC. Protein sequence: CASSRWDRSYGYTF. The full variable domain, in which reference TRBV5-4 and TRBJ1-2 provide the parts outside the CDR3, is ETGVTQSPTHLIKTRGQQVTLRCSSQSGHNTVSWYQQALGQGPQFIFQYYREEENGRGNFPPRFSGLQFPNYSSELNVNALELDDSALYLCASSRWDRSYGYTFGSGTRLTVV.

This clone has just a few counts. The V and J genes are TRBV5-1 and TRBJ1-2; D ambiguous. V lost 1 base and J 5 bases, leaving 15 bases between the germline ends. CDR3 length: 15 amino acids. The germline V gene has CDR1 SGHRS and CDR2 YFSETQ. The CDR3 loop is CASSLFTEPSYGYTF. DNA of the CDR3: TGCGCCAGCAGCTTGTTCACAGAGCCCTCTTATGGCTACACCTTC.

V is TRBV27 and J is TRBJ2-3; 9 bases fit TRBD1. V gave up 5 bases and J gave up 4 bases; unmatched junction bases: 7. The CDR3 is made up of 15 amino acids. Germline CDR1 is MNHEY and CDR2 is SMNVEV (reference sequence). The CDR3: CASSLRDRVSDTQYF. The CDR3 nucleotides read TGTGCCAGCAGTCTGCGGGACAGGGTCTCAGATACGCAGTATTTT.

The chain employs TRBV27 and TRBJ1-2; 9 bases match TRBD1. CDR1 MNHEY and CDR2 SMNVEV come from the germline V gene (reference sequence). The CDR3 extends over 16 amino acids. Trimming removed 5 bases from V and 8 bases from J; junction bases left unmatched: 15. The CDR3 loop is CASSPSPGQGSVGYTF. CDR3 in DNA: TGTGCCAGCAGTCCGTCCCCGGGACAGGGATCCGTCGGCTACACCTTC.

The J gene is TRBJ1-1, the V gene TRBV5-1; a weak D match, TRBD1 (5 bases). The germline V gene encodes CDR1 SGHRS and CDR2 YFSETQ. V dropped 0 bases and J dropped 6 bases, with 12 bases sitting between them. The CDR3 sequence is 14 residues long. In DNA, the CDR3 is TGCGCCAGCAGCTTGGGTGGGACTCAGGCTGAAGCTTTCTTT. It yields the protein CASSLGGTQAEAFF.

The gene calls are TRBV18 and TRBJ2-7, with D unclear. V lost 3 bases and J 1 base, leaving 10 bases between the germline ends. Germline V gene lookup returns CDR1 KGHSH and CDR2 LQKENI. The CDR3 runs 14 residues. The CDR3 protein is CASSPVTASYEQYF. In DNA form, the CDR3 reads TGTGCCAGCTCACCGGTAACAGCTTCCTACGAGCAGTACTTC.

The chain carries TRBV18 and TRBJ1-3; the D gene is possibly TRBD1 (5 bases). The V gene's germline CDR1 is KGHSH and CDR2 LQKENI. The V gene lost 5 bases and the J gene lost 0 bases, with 8 bases spanning the gap. There are 14 residues in the CDR3. Here the CDR3 reads CASSTGSSGNTIYF. The CDR3 region has the DNA TGTGCCAGCTCAACAGGTTCCTCTGGAAACACCATATATTTT.